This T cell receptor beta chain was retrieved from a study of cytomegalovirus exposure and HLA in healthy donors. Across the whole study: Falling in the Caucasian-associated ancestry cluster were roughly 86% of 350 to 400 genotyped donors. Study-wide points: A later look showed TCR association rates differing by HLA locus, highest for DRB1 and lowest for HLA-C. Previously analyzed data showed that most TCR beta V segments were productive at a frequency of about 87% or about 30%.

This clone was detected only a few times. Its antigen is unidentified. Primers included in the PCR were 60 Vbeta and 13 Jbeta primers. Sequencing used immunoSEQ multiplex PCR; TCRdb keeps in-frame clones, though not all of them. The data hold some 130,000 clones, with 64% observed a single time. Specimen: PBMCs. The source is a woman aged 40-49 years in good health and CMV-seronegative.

Written as DNA, the CDR3 is TGTGCCAGCAGTGAGGGGATAGCGGGGGGGACGCAGTTCTTC. It is translated as CASSEGIAGGTQFF. V gene TRBV6-4 combines with J gene TRBJ2-1, with 11 bases matching TRBD2. CDR3 length equals 14 residues. Germline values: CDR1 MRHNA, CDR2 SNTAGT. V shed 3 bases, J shed 12 bases, and the junction held 7 bases outside the gene matches.